This entry lists 15 T cell receptor beta chains sequenced from one sample in a study of blood T cell repertoires in COVID-19. Clones were sequenced by immunoSEQ multiplex PCR, and TCRdb holds only the in-frame ones, with some missing. This table has some 150,000 clones, about 85% appearing once. The sample consisted of peripheral blood. The source of these receptors is a human donor in a cohort sampled during active COVID-19.

CDR3 nucleotides: TGTGCCAGCAGCTCTACAGCCTTGAGCTCCTACAATGAGCAGTTCTTC. Encoded protein: CASSSTALSSYNEQFF. The V gene is TRBV7-2, the J gene TRBJ2-1; no clear D gene. Germline V gene lookup returns CDR1 SGHTA and CDR2 FQGNSA. The V end lost 4 bases, the J end lost 0 bases, and 13 bases lay between the germline ends. This CDR3 region has 16 residues.

The chain uses TRBV7-3 and TRBJ1-2; perhaps TRBD1 as D (6 bases). V was pared by 0 bases and J by 6 bases, with 17 bases between. The CDR3 consists of 16 residues. Germline assignment: CDR1 SGHTA and CDR2 FQGTGA. For the CDR3, the DNA is TGTGCCAGCAGCTTAACCCGGGACACCACCGACCATGGCTACACCTTC. Its translation is CASSLTRDTTDHGYTF.

This clone was observed many times. The chain is built from TRBV19 and TRBJ1-1; 9 bases match TRBD1. Per the germline V gene, CDR1 is LNHDA and CDR2 is SQIVND (reference sequence). J gave up 0 bases and V 10 bases, and 12 bases lay outside the gene matches. This CDR3 comprises 16 residues. CDR3 bases: TGTGCCACCGAAACAGGGGGCGGTTTGATGAACACTGAAGCTTTCTTT. Its translation: CATETGGGLMNTEAFF.

V gene TRBV7-8 combines with J gene TRBJ2-7; the D gene is possibly TRBD2 (6 bases). Germline V gene sequence: CDR1 SGHVS, CDR2 FQNEAQ. Trimming removed 1 base from V and 4 bases from J, with 11 bases in between. The length of the CDR3 is 14 residues. The CDR3 region is CASSLGRGGYEQYF. The DNA for the CDR3 is TGTGCCAGCAGCTTAGGGCGGGGCGGGTACGAGCAGTACTTC.

The chain couples TRBV18 to TRBJ1-2, with a weak D call TRBD1 (5 bases). V was cut by 0 bases and J by 3 bases, with 11 bases left in between. Germline V gene sequence: CDR1 KGHSH, CDR2 LQKENI. CDR3 length equals 15 residues. The CDR3 nucleotides read TGTGCCAGCTCACCACCGGCAGGGAGGGACTATGGCTACACCTTC. Translated: CASSPPAGRDYGYTF.

This clone has more than one count but fewer than ten. The chain uses TRBV7-2 and TRBJ2-7; D might be TRBD2 (5 bases). Germline V gene data show CDR1 as SGHTA and CDR2 as FQGNSA. The CDR3 is 11 residues long. Trimming pared 5 bases from V and 9 bases from J, leaving 11 bases between. The DNA for the CDR3 is TGTGCCAGCAGCCGAGTAGGAGGGCAGTACTTC. This gives the protein CASSRVGGQYF.

This chain connects TRBV30 to TRBJ1-2; 9 bases line up with TRBD1. Trimming took 1 base from V and 5 from J; bases not matched to a gene: 11. From germline, CDR1 is GTSNPN and CDR2 SVGIG (reference sequence). The CDR3 sequence is 16 residues long. The CDR3 sequence: CAWSGGTGTENYGYTF. The CDR3 nucleotides are TGTGCCTGGAGTGGCGGGACAGGGACGGAGAATTATGGCTACACCTTC.

The chain joins TRBV15 to TRBJ1-1, with D tentatively TRBD1 (5 bases). The V end was cut by 5 bases, the J end by 0 bases, with 10 bases between. This CDR3 is built from 14 residues. Germline V gives CDR1 LNHNV, CDR2 YYDKDF (reference sequence). The CDR3 loop reads CATSQEQVNTEAFF. The CDR3 DNA sequence: TGTGCCACCAGCCAAGAACAGGTGAACACTGAAGCTTTCTTT. Supplemented by reference TRBV15 and TRBJ1-1, the full variable domain reads DAMVIQNPRYQVTQFGKPVTLSCSQTLNHNVMYWYQQKSSQAPKLLFHYYDKDFNNEADTPDNFQSRRPNTSFCFLDIRSPGLGDTAMYLCATSQEQVNTEAFFGQGTRLTVV.

The chain employs TRBV20-1 and TRBJ1-4, with D possibly matching TRBD1 (6 bases). The CDR3 consists of 10 residues. The germline V gene encodes CDR1 DFQATT and CDR2 SNEGSKA (reference sequence). V was pared by 6 bases and J by 7 bases, with 6 bases between. This CDR3 reads CSARGEKLFF. The CDR3 nucleotides are TGCAGTGCCAGGGGTGAAAAACTGTTTTTT.

The rearrangement uses TRBV5-1 and TRBJ2-2; 7 positions agree with TRBD1. The CDR3 sequence is 16 residues long. V lost 0 bases to trimming and J lost 3 bases; unmatched junction nucleotides: 5. CDR1 is SGHRS and CDR2 is YFSETQ in the germline V gene. This CDR3 reads CASSLEATGYTGELFF. CDR3 coding DNA: TGCGCCAGCAGCTTGGAAGCGACAGGGTACACCGGGGAGCTGTTTTTT.

The chain recombines TRBV3-1 (or the pseudogene TRBV3-2) with TRBJ1-5; D unclear. Trimming took 1 base from V and 6 from J, leaving 7 bases between them. Germline assignment: CDR1 LGHDT and CDR2 YNNKEL (reference sequence). The CDR3 consists of 13 residues. CDR3 sequence: CASSQGRGQPQHF. CDR3 nucleotide sequence: TGTGCCAGCAGCCAAGGGAGAGGTCAGCCCCAGCATTTT.

The gene calls are TRBV5-8 and TRBJ1-5; 9 bases match TRBD1. The CDR3 has 14 residues. V was pared by 6 bases and J by 1 base, with 2 bases of the junction left unmatched. The germline gives CDR1 SGHTS, CDR2 YDEGEE. The CDR3, as DNA: TGTGCCAGCACACAGGGGGCCAGCAATCAGCCCCAGCATTTT. It encodes CASTQGASNQPQHF.

The rearrangement links TRBV24-1 to TRBJ2-1, with a weak D call TRBD2 (6 bases). The CDR3 runs to 14 residues. V was clipped by 4 bases and J by 6 bases, with 12 bases between them. Germline CDR1 reads KGHDR; CDR2 reads SFDVKD. The CDR3 region is CATSDPRDPNEQFF. The CDR3 nucleotides are TGTGCCACCAGTGACCCGCGGGACCCCAATGAGCAGTTCTTC.

This clone was counted only a few times. J is TRBJ2-5 and V is TRBV6-2 or TRBV6-3, with 8 bases that match TRBD2. V shed 3 bases and J 2 bases; nucleotides not matched to a gene: 5. CDR3 size: 15 residues. Germline CDR1 reads MNHEY; CDR2 reads SVGEGT. The CDR3 DNA sequence: TGTGCCAGCAGTTATCCCACTAGCGGTCAAGAGACCCAGTACTTC. The encoded protein is CASSYPTSGQETQYF.

J is TRBJ2-3 and V is TRBV7-2; 9 nucleotides match TRBD2. The CDR3 totals 16 residues. The V gene's germline CDR1 is SGHTA and CDR2 FQGNSA. V was pared by 5 bases and J by 1 base, with 7 bases of the junction left unmatched. The CDR3 reads CASSRLSGGRTDTQYF. The CDR3 coding sequence is TGTGCCAGCAGCCGCCTTAGCGGGGGCCGCACAGATACGCAGTATTTT. Drawing the rest from reference TRBV7-2 and TRBJ2-3, the complete variable domain is GAGVSQSPSNKVTEKGKDVELRCDPISGHTALYWYRQSLGQGLEFLIYFQGNSAPDKSGLPSDRFSAERTGGSVSTLTIQRTQQEDSAVYLCASSRLSGGRTDTQYFGPGTRLTVL.